What follows describes a single T cell receptor (beta chain). The entry originates in a study of T cell responses to AZD1222 COVID-19 vaccine. TCRdb's table, derived via immunoSEQ multiplex PCR, lists solely in-frame clones and lacks some. The top ten clones hold approximately 0.97% of a sample with 150,000 to 200,000 clones, roughly 89% of them seen once. This receptor was taken from an adult who received the AZD1222 COVID-19 vaccine. The material was peripheral blood, obtained 28 days after the second AZD1222 dose.

The CDR3 protein is CATSDGATPRAFF. As DNA, the CDR3 is TGTGCCACCAGTGATGGGGCCACACCAAGGGCTTTCTTT. V is TRBV24-1 and J is TRBJ1-1, with TRBD1 as a possible D gene (5 bases). V lost 3 bases, J lost 11 bases, and 15 bases lay in between. Germline CDR1 is KGHDR and CDR2 is SFDVKD. The CDR3 is 13 residues long.